Sequencing of this TCR beta chain was carried out in a study of T cell repertoires in cytomegalovirus infection. Study as a whole: Indications came from public TCR beta signatures; they pointed to CMV infection and to a matching HLA type.

Trimming took off 1 base at V and 2 bases at J, with 8 bases between the two ends. Germline CDR1 is SGHVS and CDR2 is FQNEAQ. The CDR3 spans 14 residues. TCRdb independently ran MiXCR on the reads; one entry per CDR3 protein. The sample holds 200,000 to 300,000 distinct CDR3 sequences, over 8% seen once. The source of this sequence is a human donor in good health (CMV status not recorded). Some clones in this sample may be carry-over from other donors' samples. The rearrangement uses TRBV7-8 and TRBJ1-2, with TRBD1 as a possible D gene (5 bases). Sequenced: PBMCs. The CDR3 loop reads CASSLVAGNYGYTF. CDR3 sequence (DNA): TGTGCCAGCAGCTTAGTAGCAGGGAACTATGGCTACACCTTC.